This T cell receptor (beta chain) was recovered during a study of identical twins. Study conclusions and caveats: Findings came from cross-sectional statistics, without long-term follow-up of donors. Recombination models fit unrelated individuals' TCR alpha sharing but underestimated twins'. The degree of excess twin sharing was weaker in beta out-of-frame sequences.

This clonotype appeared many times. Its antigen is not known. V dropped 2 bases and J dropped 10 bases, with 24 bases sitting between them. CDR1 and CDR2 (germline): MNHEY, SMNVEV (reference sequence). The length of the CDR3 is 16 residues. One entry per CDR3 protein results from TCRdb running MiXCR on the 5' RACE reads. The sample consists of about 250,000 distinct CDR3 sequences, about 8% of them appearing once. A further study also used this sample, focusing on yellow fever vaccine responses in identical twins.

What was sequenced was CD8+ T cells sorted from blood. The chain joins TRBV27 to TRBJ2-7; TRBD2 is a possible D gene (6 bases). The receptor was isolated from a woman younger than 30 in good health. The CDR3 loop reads CASSLLRPSDQQGQYF. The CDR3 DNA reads TGTGCCAGCAGTTTACTTCGTCCTAGCGACCAGCAGGGTCAGTACTTC.